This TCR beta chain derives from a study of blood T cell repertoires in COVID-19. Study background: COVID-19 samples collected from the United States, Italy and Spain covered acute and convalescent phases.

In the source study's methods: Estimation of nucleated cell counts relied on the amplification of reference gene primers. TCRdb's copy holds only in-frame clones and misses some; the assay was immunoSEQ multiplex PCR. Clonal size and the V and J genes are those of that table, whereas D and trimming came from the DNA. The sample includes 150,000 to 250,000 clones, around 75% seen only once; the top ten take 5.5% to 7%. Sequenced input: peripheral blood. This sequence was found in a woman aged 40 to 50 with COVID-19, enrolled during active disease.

This chain's CDR3 is CASSPGQGAAETQYF. In DNA, the CDR3 is TGTGCCAGCAGCCCGGGACAAGGCGCGGCGGAGACCCAGTACTTC. The chain employs TRBV7-9 and TRBJ2-5; D is perhaps TRBD1 (6 bases). Germline V lookup: CDR1 SEHNR, CDR2 FQNEAQ (reference sequence). V dropped 5 bases and J dropped 5 bases, with 18 bases sitting between them. The CDR3 loop spans 15 amino acids.